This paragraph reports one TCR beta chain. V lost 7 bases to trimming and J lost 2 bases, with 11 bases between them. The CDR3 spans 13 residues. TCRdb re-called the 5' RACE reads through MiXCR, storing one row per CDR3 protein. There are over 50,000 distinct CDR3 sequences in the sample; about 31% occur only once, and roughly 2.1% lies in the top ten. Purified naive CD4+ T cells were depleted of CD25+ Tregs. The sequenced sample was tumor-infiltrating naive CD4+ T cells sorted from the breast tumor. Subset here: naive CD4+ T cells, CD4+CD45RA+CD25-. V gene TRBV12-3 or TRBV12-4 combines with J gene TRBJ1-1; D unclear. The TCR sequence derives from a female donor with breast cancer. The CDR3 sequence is CASKINYNTEAFF. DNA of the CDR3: TGTGCCAGCAAAATAAATTATAACACTGAAGCTTTCTTT.